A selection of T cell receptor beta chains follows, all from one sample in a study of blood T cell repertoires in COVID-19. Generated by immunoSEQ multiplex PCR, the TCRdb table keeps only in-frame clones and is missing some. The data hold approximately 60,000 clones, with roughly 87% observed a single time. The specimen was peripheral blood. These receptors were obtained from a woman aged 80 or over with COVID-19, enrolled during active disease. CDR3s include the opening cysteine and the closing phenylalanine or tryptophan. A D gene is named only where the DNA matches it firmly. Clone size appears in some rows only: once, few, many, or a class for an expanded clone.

DNA: TGTGCCTGGAGTGAACCTAATAATTCACCCCTCCACTTT; CDR3: CAWSEPNNSPLHF; V: TRBV30; size: -; D: -; J: TRBJ1-6
DNA: TGTGCCAGCAGCGTAGGGGTCGACGGGAGCAATCAGCCCCAGCATTTT; CDR3: CASSVGVDGSNQPQHF; V: TRBV9; size: -; D: -; J: TRBJ1-5
DNA: TGTGCCAGCAGCAAGCCGGGGAACACTGAAGCTTTCTTT; CDR3: CASSKPGNTEAFF; V: TRBV3-1/TRBV3-2; size: -; D: -; J: TRBJ1-1
DNA: TGTGCCTCTGCGGGGCCCAGGGATACGCAGTATTTT; CDR3: CASAGPRDTQYF; V: TRBV28; size: -; D: -; J: TRBJ2-3
DNA: TGTGCCAGCAGTCCCTCCGGGGCCGGGGGCTATGGCTACACCTTC; CDR3: CASSPSGAGGYGYTF; V: TRBV6-5; size: -; D: -; J: TRBJ1-2
DNA: TGTGCCAGCAAAGGCGGGGGCGCCGGGGAGACCCAGTACTTC; CDR3: CASKGGGAGETQYF; V: TRBV6-5; size: -; D: -; J: TRBJ2-5
DNA: TGTGCCAGCAGTGTGTATGGGACAGGGGTCGCTGGGGCCAACGTCCTGACTTTC; CDR3: CASSVYGTGVAGANVLTF; V: TRBV6-1; size: few; D: TRBD1; J: TRBJ2-6
DNA: TGTGCCAGCAGTTTCCTCGGACAGGGGAACACTGAAGCTTTCTTT; CDR3: CASSFLGQGNTEAFF; V: TRBV27; size: -; D: TRBD1; J: TRBJ1-1
DNA: TGTGCCAGCAGTTACAGCGGGACAGGGGGCTTCTATGGCTACACCTTC; CDR3: CASSYSGTGGFYGYTF; V: TRBV6-5; size: -; D: TRBD1; J: TRBJ1-2
DNA: TGTGCCGCGGGCCGGGGAGGAGCCAAAAACATTCAGTACTTC; CDR3: CAAGRGGAKNIQYF; V: TRBV19; size: -; D: -; J: TRBJ2-4
DNA: TGTGCCAGCAGCCGGGACAGGGTAAACGAGCAGTACTTC; CDR3: CASSRDRVNEQYF; V: TRBV25-1; size: -; D: TRBD1; J: TRBJ2-7
DNA: TGCAGCGTTAGGGACACCCTTTACGGGGTCGATGAGCAGTTCTTC; CDR3: CSVRDTLYGVDEQFF; V: TRBV29-1; size: -; D: -; J: TRBJ2-1
DNA: TGTGCCAGCAGAACCGGGACAGGGGAAAACATTCAGTACTTC; CDR3: CASRTGTGENIQYF; V: TRBV6-5; size: -; D: TRBD1; J: TRBJ2-4
DNA: TGTGCCAGCAGCGATCTCCGGACAGAAAATTCACCCCTCCACTTT; CDR3: CASSDLRTENSPLHF; V: TRBV5-5; size: -; D: -; J: TRBJ1-6
DNA: TGTGCCAGCAGCTTGGGCTTACAGGTTTCTCTAACTGGGGCCAACGTCCTGACTTTC; CDR3: CASSLGLQVSLTGANVLTF; V: TRBV5-4; size: -; D: -; J: TRBJ2-6
DNA: TGTGCCAGTAGATTCGGGGGACTCACCGGGGAGCTGTTTTTT; CDR3: CASRFGGLTGELFF; V: TRBV27; size: -; D: -; J: TRBJ2-2
DNA: TGTGCCAGCAGTTTGTGGGGTGGTCGGGGATACGGCAATCAGCCCCAGCATTTT; CDR3: CASSLWGGRGYGNQPQHF; V: TRBV28; size: -; D: -; J: TRBJ1-5
DNA: TGTGCCAGCAGCCGGGGGACAGGGGAAGGCTACACCTTC; CDR3: CASSRGTGEGYTF; V: TRBV7-2; size: -; D: TRBD1; J: TRBJ1-2
DNA: TGTGCCAGCAGCATTGGACAGGGACTCACCGGGGAGCTGTTTTTT; CDR3: CASSIGQGLTGELFF; V: TRBV7-2; size: -; D: TRBD1; J: TRBJ2-2
DNA: TGTGCCAGCAGCCCGACAGGGGGAAGGGAAAAACTGTTTTTT; CDR3: CASSPTGGREKLFF; V: TRBV6-5; size: -; D: TRBD1; J: TRBJ1-4
DNA: TGTGCCAGCAGTCAAACAGGGATCGGCTATGGCTACACCTTC; CDR3: CASSQTGIGYGYTF; V: TRBV6-2/TRBV6-3; size: -; D: -; J: TRBJ1-2
DNA: TGTGCCAGCAGTTCTCAGGGGGGTGGCTACACCTTC; CDR3: CASSSQGGGYTF; V: TRBV27; size: few; D: TRBD1; J: TRBJ1-2